The 27 T cell receptor beta chains in this list originate from one sample, sequenced in a study of blood T cell repertoires in COVID-19. The assay was immunoSEQ multiplex PCR, and TCRdb's table has in-frame clones only and misses some. This table holds about 250,000 clones, approximately 84% found once. Sequencing input: PBMCs or T cells enriched from blood (not recorded which). The receptors were gathered from a man between 35 and 55 years old who had recovered from COVID-19.

J is TRBJ1-1 and V is TRBV11-3, with TRBD1 matching 8 bases. CDR3 length equals 16 residues. Trimming removed 1 base from V and 0 bases from J; junction bases left unmatched: 4. Germline values: CDR1 SGHNT, CDR2 YENEEA. In DNA form, the CDR3 reads TGTGCCAGCAGCTTAGGTCGGACAGGGATGAACACTGAAGCTTTCTTT. Its protein is CASSLGRTGMNTEAFF. The full variable domain, in which reference TRBV11-3 and TRBJ1-1 provide the parts outside the CDR3, is EAGVVQSPRYKIIEKKQPVAFWCNPISGHNTLYWYLQNLGQGPELLIRYENEEAVDDSQLPKDRFSAERLKGVDSTLKIQPAELGDSAVYLCASSLGRTGMNTEAFFGQGTRLTVV.

The rearrangement links TRBV14 to TRBJ1-4; D uncertain. Germline V CDR1 and CDR2: SGHDN, FVKESK. Trimming cost V 8 bases and J 7 bases, with 17 bases left between them. The CDR3 is made up of 14 amino acids. CDR3 sequence reads: CASRERGLGEKLFF. For the CDR3, the DNA is TGTGCCAGCCGTGAGAGAGGGCTAGGTGAAAAACTGTTTTTT. Full variable domain (outside the CDR3, taken from reference TRBV14 and TRBJ1-4): EAGVTQFPSHSVIEKGQTVTLRCDPISGHDNLYWYRRVMGKEIKFLLHFVKESKQDESGMPNNRFLAERTGGTYSTLKVQPAELEDSGVYFCASRERGLGEKLFFGSGTQLSVL.

The V gene is TRBV5-1, the J gene TRBJ1-1; D unresolved. Trimming cost V 0 bases and J 4 bases, with 7 bases left between them. The CDR3 consists of 13 residues. The germline V gene encodes CDR1 SGHRS and CDR2 YFSETQ. As DNA, the CDR3 is TGCGCCAGCAGCTTGGTAACAGCCACTGAAGCTTTCTTT. Amino acids: CASSLVTATEAFF.

This sequence joins TRBV5-4 and TRBJ2-5, with D perhaps TRBD2 (6 bases). CDR1 and CDR2 from the germline V gene are SGHNT and YYREEE (reference sequence). Trimming shortened V by 4 bases and J by 3 bases, and 10 bases separated the two germline ends. The CDR3 runs 13 residues. The CDR3 DNA reads as TGTGCCAGCAGCAGGGAGCGGGAAGAGACCCAGTACTTC. Protein sequence: CASSREREETQYF.

The chain combines TRBV4-3 with TRBJ1-1; D unresolved. The CDR3 runs to 14 residues. Germline assignment: CDR1 LGHNA and CDR2 YSLEER. The germline V and J ends were trimmed by 1 base and 5 bases, with 11 bases remaining between them. For the CDR3, the DNA is TGCGCCAGCAGCCAAGCGGCGGGTAATACTGAAGCTTTCTTT. This encodes CASSQAAGNTEAFF.

The chain combines TRBV27 with TRBJ2-2; D ambiguous. CDR3 length: 12 amino acids. Deletions cut 3 bases from V and 5 bases from J, with 4 bases between. Germline CDR1 is MNHEY and CDR2 is SMNVEV (reference sequence). The CDR3 loop reads CASSFLTGELFF. As DNA, the CDR3 is TGTGCCAGCAGTTTCTTAACCGGGGAGCTGTTTTTT.

The rearrangement joins TRBV6-5 to TRBJ1-5; TRBD1 aligns across 9 bases. The J segment lost 10 bases and the V segment lost 7 bases, leaving 8 bases of the junction unmatched. CDR1 is MNHEY, CDR2 SVGAGI, per germline. CDR3 length equals 13 residues. The chain's CDR3 is CASTGTGIEPQHF. CDR3 in DNA: TGTGCCAGCACCGGGACAGGGATCGAACCCCAGCATTTT.

The chain couples TRBV6-5 to TRBJ2-2; 10 positions match TRBD1. Unmatched junction bases numbered 6, after V lost 6 bases and J lost 5 bases. Germline loops: CDR1 MNHEY, CDR2 SVGAGI. The CDR3 has 15 residues. The CDR3: CASRKGQGRTGELFF. The CDR3 DNA reads TGTGCCAGCAGGAAGGGACAGGGGAGAACCGGGGAGCTGTTTTTT.

This clone was detected only a few times. The chain combines TRBV7-6 with TRBJ1-2; possibly TRBD1 for D (6 bases). Trimming cost V 3 bases and J 5 bases, with 7 bases left between them. Germline CDR1 and CDR2: SGHVS and FNYEAQ. The CDR3 is 12 amino acids. CDR3 DNA: TGTGCCAGCAGCTTGACAGGTTATGGCTACACCTTC. Encoded protein: CASSLTGYGYTF.

The V gene is TRBV10-3, the J gene TRBJ1-4; D might be TRBD1 (6 bases). The CDR3 extends over 14 amino acids. Trimming took off 2 bases at V and 4 bases at J, with 8 bases between the two ends. Per germline, CDR1 ENHRY and CDR2 SYGVKD. CDR3 sequence: CAISEGQNNEKLFF. The CDR3 nucleotides read TGTGCCATCAGTGAGGGACAGAATAATGAAAAACTGTTTTTT.

The chain recombines TRBV15 with TRBJ2-7; 9 positions agree with TRBD1. J gave up 2 bases and V 0 bases, and 2 bases lay outside the gene matches. CDR3 length equals 15 residues. Per the germline V gene, CDR1 is LNHNV and CDR2 is YYDKDF (reference sequence). Here the CDR3 DNA reads TGTGCCACCAGCAGAGAAGGACAGGGGACCTACGAGCAGTACTTC. Protein product: CATSREGQGTYEQYF.

This clone appeared a single time. The chain links TRBV7-9 to TRBJ1-1; 8 nucleotides align to TRBD1. V gave up 10 bases and J gave up 5 bases; unmatched junction bases: 6. Per germline, CDR1 SEHNR and CDR2 FQNEAQ (reference sequence). The CDR3 is 12 amino acids. The chain's CDR3 is CATPTGETEAFF. Written as DNA, the CDR3 is TGTGCCACCCCGACAGGGGAAACTGAAGCTTTCTTT.

This chain links TRBV11-2 with TRBJ2-1; D is undetermined. Per germline, CDR1 SGHAT and CDR2 FQNNGV. The CDR3 loop spans 16 amino acids. Between the trimmed V and J ends, which lost 4 bases and 0 bases, there was a span of 13 bases. CDR3 protein: CASSSLSPSSYNEQFF. The CDR3 DNA is TGTGCCAGCAGCTCCCTCTCACCTAGCTCCTACAATGAGCAGTTCTTC.

This chain joins TRBV7-2 and TRBJ2-1; D perhaps matches TRBD2 (5 bases). V lost 7 bases to trimming and J lost 4 bases, with 17 bases between them. The CDR3 has 15 residues. Germline CDR1 reads SGHTA; CDR2 reads FQGNSA. The CDR3 loop reads CASTSRIRGYNEQFF. The CDR3 bases are TGTGCCAGCACCTCCCGCATTCGGGGTTACAATGAGCAGTTCTTC.

This sequence joins TRBV5-4 and TRBJ2-3, with no clear D. Trimming left V 0 bases short and J 4 bases short, with 6 bases between. CDR1 and CDR2 from the germline V gene are SGHNT and YYREEE (reference sequence). This CDR3 spans 13 amino acids. This chain's CDR3 is CASSLVNPDTQYF. DNA for the CDR3: TGTGCCAGCAGCTTGGTAAATCCAGATACGCAGTATTTT. Full variable domain (remainder filled in from reference TRBV5-4 and TRBJ2-3): ETGVTQSPTHLIKTRGQQVTLRCSSQSGHNTVSWYQQALGQGPQFIFQYYREEENGRGNFPPRFSGLQFPNYSSELNVNALELDDSALYLCASSLVNPDTQYFGPGTRLTVL.

This chain connects TRBV11-3 to TRBJ2-2; D may be TRBD1 (7 bases). Per germline, CDR1 SGHNT and CDR2 YENEEA. V lost 8 bases, J lost 4 bases, and 14 bases lay in between. The CDR3 is 14 residues long. CDR3 region: CASSPGGFTGELFF. CDR3 in DNA: TGTGCCAGCTCCCCAGGGGGGTTCACCGGGGAGCTGTTTTTT.

This rearrangement joins TRBV5-5 to TRBJ2-7; the D gene is possibly TRBD1 (5 bases). This CDR3 has 16 amino acids. The V and J ends lost 5 bases and 0 bases respectively, with 18 bases between them. Germline V gene lookup returns CDR1 SGHKS and CDR2 YYEKEE (reference sequence). For the CDR3, the DNA is TGTGCCAGCAGTTACAACCAGGGATTCCTCTCCTACGAGCAGTACTTC. Translated: CASSYNQGFLSYEQYF. The whole variable domain, filled in from reference TRBV5-5 and TRBJ2-7, reads DAGVTQSPTHLIKTRGQQVTLRCSPISGHKSVSWYQQVLGQGPQFIFQYYEKEERGRGNFPDRFSARQFPNYSSELNVNALLLGDSALYLCASSYNQGFLSYEQYFGPGTRLTVT.

This chain connects TRBV4-3 to TRBJ1-1; 8 positions match TRBD1. V shed 1 base, J shed 4 bases, and the junction held 5 bases outside the gene matches. CDR1 and CDR2 (germline): LGHNA, YSLEER. CDR3 length equals 15 residues. CDR3 protein: CASSQVQGAGTEAFF. The CDR3 nucleotides are TGCGCCAGCAGCCAAGTTCAGGGGGCTGGCACTGAAGCTTTCTTT.

The rearrangement uses TRBV5-1 and TRBJ2-3, with TRBD2 matching over 9 bases. CDR1 is SGHRS, CDR2 YFSETQ, per germline. The CDR3 sequence is 14 residues long. V lost 2 bases and J lost 4; bases outside the gene matches: 2. The CDR3 sequence: CASSFSGGSDTQYF. The DNA of the CDR3 is TGCGCCAGCAGCTTTAGCGGGGGATCAGATACGCAGTATTTT. Supplemented by reference TRBV5-1 and TRBJ2-3, the full variable domain reads KAGVTQTPRYLIKTRGQQVTLSCSPISGHRSVSWYQQTPGQGLQFLFEYFSETQRNKGNFPGRFSGRQFSNSRSEMNVSTLELGDSALYLCASSFSGGSDTQYFGPGTRLTVL.

This clone is a singleton in its sample. This chain uses TRBV6-5 with TRBJ2-1, with 8 bases identical to TRBD2. Per germline, CDR1 MNHEY and CDR2 SVGAGI. V was pared by 0 bases and J by 11 bases, with 9 bases of the junction left unmatched. This CDR3 is built from 15 residues. The CDR3 bases are TGTGCCAGCAGTTACTCCGCTAGCGGGTTGAGCAAGCAGTTCTTC. It yields the protein CASSYSASGLSKQFF.

The V call is TRBV19, the J call TRBJ1-2, with a weak D call TRBD1 (6 bases). Germline V gene lookup returns CDR1 LNHDA and CDR2 SQIVND (reference sequence). The CDR3 is made up of 14 amino acids. V was trimmed by 8 bases and J by 8 bases, leaving 21 bases between them. CDR3 sequence (DNA): TGTGCCAGTTCAGAACAGGGAGAGTGGTTCGGCTACACCTTC. Translation: CASSEQGEWFGYTF.

The chain links TRBV5-6 to TRBJ2-7; D not resolved. Trimming stripped 4 bases from V and 2 bases from J, with 13 bases between. This CDR3 is 14 amino acids long. The germline gives CDR1 SGHDT, CDR2 YYEEEE. CDR3: CASSGPPLPYEQYF. Here the CDR3 DNA reads TGTGCCAGCAGCGGTCCACCCCTACCCTACGAGCAGTACTTC.

The chain joins TRBV10-3 to TRBJ1-6; D is ambiguous. Trimming stripped 10 bases from V and 0 bases from J, with 7 bases between. The CDR3 has 13 amino acids. Germline V gene lookup returns CDR1 ENHRY and CDR2 SYGVKD. Here the CDR3 DNA reads TGTGCCACCGAGAGCTCCTATAATTCACCCCTCCACTTT. Translation gives CATESSYNSPLHF.

Concerning this clone itself: The identical CDR3 is also encoded by other nucleotide sequences in the sample. The V call is TRBV13, the J call TRBJ2-5, with TRBD2 matching 8 bases. There are 15 residues in the CDR3. From germline, CDR1 is PRHDT and CDR2 FYEKMQ (reference sequence). The junction had 13 bases not matched to a gene; V was cut back by 5 bases and J by 8 bases. The CDR3 sequence: CASSNPRTSRGTQYF. DNA of the CDR3: TGTGCCAGCAGCAACCCTCGGACTAGCCGAGGAACCCAGTACTTC.

This clone was picked up one time. The genes are TRBV6-1 and TRBJ2-7; 7 bases are a match to TRBD1. In germline, CDR1 is MNHNS, CDR2 SASEGT. V gave up 3 bases and J gave up 2 bases; unmatched junction bases: 4. The CDR3 is 14 amino acids. CDR3 protein: CASSETGHPYEQYF. The CDR3 bases are TGTGCCAGCAGTGAGACAGGGCACCCCTACGAGCAGTACTTC.

The CDR3 DNA reads as TGTGCCAGCAGCTTAGCTGCAGAGAACACTGAAGCTTTCTTT. Its translation is CASSLAAENTEAFF. The chain uses TRBV7-2 and TRBJ1-1; D unclear. This CDR3 region has 14 residues. CDR1 and CDR2 from the germline V gene are SGHTA and FQGNSA. V lost 0 bases and J 1 base, leaving 6 bases between the germline ends.

The chain has TRBV13 and TRBJ2-3, with 10 nucleotides matching TRBD2. V lost 0 bases to trimming and J lost 1 base; unmatched junction nucleotides: 1. Per germline, CDR1 PRHDT and CDR2 FYEKMQ (reference sequence). The CDR3 runs to 16 residues. The DNA of the CDR3 is TGTGCCAGCAGCTTAGGAGGACTAGCGGGCACAGATACGCAGTATTTT. Protein: CASSLGGLAGTDTQYF.